The present TCR beta chain was sequenced within a study of breast tumors, draining lymph nodes, adjacent tissues. Findings and limits, study-wide: Tumor repertoires ranked between lymph nodes and nontumor tissue in diversity, with V and J gene preferences.

The CDR3 runs to 16 residues. Germline values: CDR1 KGHSH, CDR2 LQKENI. With regard to this clonotype: Its antigen is currently unknown. One end of the junction does not line up with germline, which may come from a read error.

From the multiplex PCR reads, TCRdb called clonotypes with MiXCR, one entry per CDR3 protein. The top ten hold 8% of the sample, which has about 47,000 distinct CDR3 sequences, more than 20% seen once. The chain uses TRBV18 and TRBJ2-7; tentatively, D is TRBD1 (5 bases). The material sequenced was breast tumor tissue. This receptor was taken from a female donor with breast cancer. Some clones in this sample may be carry-over from other donors' samples. CDR3 protein: CASSSPDSPNPYEQYF. The CDR3, as DNA: TGTGCCAGCTCATCACCCGACAGCCCGAACCCCTACGAGCAGTACTTC.